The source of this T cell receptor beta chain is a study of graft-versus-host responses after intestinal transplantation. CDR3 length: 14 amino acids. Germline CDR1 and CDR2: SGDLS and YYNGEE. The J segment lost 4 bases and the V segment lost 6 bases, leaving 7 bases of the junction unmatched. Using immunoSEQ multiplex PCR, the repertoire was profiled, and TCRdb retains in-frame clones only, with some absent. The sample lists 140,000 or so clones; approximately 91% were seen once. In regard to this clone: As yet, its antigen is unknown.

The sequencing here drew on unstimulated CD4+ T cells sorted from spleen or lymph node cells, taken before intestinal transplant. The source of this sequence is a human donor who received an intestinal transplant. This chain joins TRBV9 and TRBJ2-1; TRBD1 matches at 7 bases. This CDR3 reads CASNGEGAYNEQFF. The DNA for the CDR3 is TGTGCCAGCAACGGAGAGGGGGCTTACAATGAGCAGTTCTTC.